This T cell receptor beta chain stems from a study of shared clonotypes between healthy human individuals. Regarding the study as a whole: Exclusively blood specimens were collected; tissue repertoires likely differ. When naive CD4 clonotypes were compared across four donors, 4% to 5.5% were shared. Memory subsets generally showed lower estimated richness than naive subsets.

Notes on this clone: Its antigen is currently unknown.

The CDR3 covers 13 residues. The V and J ends lost 6 bases and 2 bases, in that order; junction bases with no gene match: 0. CDR1 and CDR2 (germline): LNHNV, YYDKDF (reference sequence). Naivety among CD8 cells was defined by CD45RO negativity and positive CCR7 selection, thereby excluding terminally differentiated effector memory CD45RA+ cells. TCRdb keeps only in-frame clones here, not all; method: immunoSEQ multiplex PCR. Of about 580,000 clones detected, 95% to 98% appear once; the ten largest clones hold 0.3%. The specimen sequenced was naive CD8+ T cells sorted from blood. The clonotype originates from a man aged 30 to 39 in good health. The V gene is TRBV15, the J gene TRBJ2-7; 11 bases are a match to TRBD2. The CDR3 DNA reads as TGTGCCACCAGACTAGCGGGGGCCTACGAGCAGTACTTC. Protein: CATRLAGAYEQYF.